Each of the 32 T cell receptor beta chains below was sequenced from the same sample in a study of Graves' ophthalmopathy and Graves' hyperthyroidism (dated by TCRdb to the late 2010s). These reads were obtained on an Illumina HiSeq 2000. For repertoire sequencing, TCR beta CDR3 regions were amplified from RNA transcripts. The first round of RT-PCR was done with HTBI primers and the Qiagen OneStep RT-PCR kit, and was followed by a second round of multiplex PCR, then size selection and purification. Through fastp at Q25 and MiXCR, TCRdb rebuilt clones from the public reads, retaining in-frame beta chains. Rows with one shared CDR3 protein collapse into an entry with the most common genes and DNA. The sample table holds hundreds of thousands of distinct CDR3 sequences, of which approximately 40% were seen once. Of the sample, roughly 45% falls within the top ten clones. The sample was peripheral blood. These receptors were obtained from an adult man with Graves' ophthalmopathy.

CDR3 in amino acids: CASSTERGSEAFF. CDR3 DNA sequence: TGTGCCAGCAGTACTGAAAGAGGGTCTGAAGCTTTCTTT. V usage is TRBV2 and J usage is TRBJ1-1; D is uncertain. The germline V gene encodes CDR1 SNHLY and CDR2 FYNNEI. V was shortened by 5 bases and J by 6 bases, with 13 bases between the two germline ends. The CDR3 is made up of 13 amino acids.

This clonotype showed up just a few times. The chain uses TRBV13 and TRBJ2-7; perhaps TRBD1 as D (5 bases). The CDR3 spans 14 residues. Trimming shortened V by 4 bases and J by 1 base, and 11 bases separated the two germline ends. Germline V gene lookup returns CDR1 PRHDT and CDR2 FYEKMQ (reference sequence). The CDR3: CASSSAGKSYEQYF. For the CDR3, the DNA is TGTGCCAGCAGCTCGGCAGGGAAATCCTACGAGCAGTACTTC.

This clonotype was observed a few times. The V call is TRBV7-9, the J call TRBJ1-6; 9 nucleotides align to TRBD1. The CDR3 consists of 17 residues. V was clipped by 5 bases and J by 0 bases; unmatched bases: 5. Germline CDR1 and CDR2: SEHNR and FQNEAQ (reference sequence). CDR3 region: CASSQGTGSSYNSPLHF. The CDR3 nucleotides read TGTGCCAGCAGCCAAGGGACAGGGAGCTCCTATAATTCACCCCTCCACTTT.

As regards this clonotype: A read error is possible here, since a much larger clone lies one base away. V usage is TRBV19 and J usage is TRBJ1-1; D gene ambiguous. Trimming shortened V by 5 bases and J by 0 bases, and 7 bases separated the two germline ends. The CDR3 has 13 residues. The germline V gene has CDR1 LNHDA and CDR2 SQIVND (reference sequence). CDR3 region: CASSHNMNTEAFF. In DNA form, the CDR3 reads TGTGCCAGTAGTCACAACATGAACACTGAAGCTTTCTTT.

This clonotype has ten or more counts. The V and J genes are TRBV7-9 and TRBJ2-7; D call uncertain. The CDR3 totals 13 residues. V shed 3 bases and J shed 0 bases, with 6 bases lying between them. Per the germline V gene, CDR1 is SEHNR and CDR2 is FQNEAQ (reference sequence). The CDR3 protein is CASSFPGSYEQYF. The CDR3 coding sequence is TGTGCCAGCAGCTTCCCTGGCTCCTACGAGCAGTACTTC.

This clonotype was found many times. This chain joins TRBV2 and TRBJ1-5; unclear D gene. V was cut by 6 bases and J by 5 bases, with 23 bases left in between. The CDR3 is 17 amino acids. Germline V lookup: CDR1 SNHLY, CDR2 FYNNEI. This CDR3 reads CASSDLAGGMGDQPQHF. DNA of the CDR3: TGTGCCAGCAGCGACCTCGCCGGCGGGATGGGCGATCAGCCCCAGCATTTT. Filled out from reference TRBV2 and TRBJ1-5, the complete variable domain reads EPEVTQTPSHQVTQMGQEVILRCVPISNHLYFYWYRQILGQKVEFLVSFYNNEISEKSEIFDDQFSVERPDGSNFTLKIRSTKLEDSAMYFCASSDLAGGMGDQPQHFGDGTRLSIL.

The chain combines TRBV12-3 or TRBV12-4 with TRBJ2-7, with 7 bases matching TRBD2. V lost 3 bases, J lost 3 bases, and 20 bases stayed unmatched. The CDR3 sequence is 19 residues long. The CDR3 loop is CASSFPLAGSATGLYEQYF. The CDR3 nucleotides read TGTGCCAGCAGTTTCCCCTTAGCGGGTTCAGCCACAGGTCTCTACGAGCAGTACTTC.

J is TRBJ2-7 and V is TRBV10-3; D unresolved. Germline assignment: CDR1 ENHRY and CDR2 SYGVKD. The CDR3 covers 15 residues. CDR3 protein: CVSSYLDVAVHEQYF. The CDR3 DNA reads as TGTGTCAGCAGTTACCTTGACGTGGCAGTGCACGAGCAGTACTTC.

In its sample, this clonotype was seen many times. The chain combines TRBV11-2 with TRBJ1-2; D is ambiguous. The CDR3 runs to 13 residues. Germline V gene sequence: CDR1 SGHAT, CDR2 FQNNGV. Trimming cost V 7 bases and J 2 bases, with 11 bases left between them. Here the CDR3 DNA reads TGTGCCAGCACTAGTGCGGCAAACTATGGCTACACCTTC. It is translated as CASTSAANYGYTF.

There are a few counts of this clonotype. The V and J genes are TRBV5-1 and TRBJ2-5; D not certain. This CDR3 comprises 13 residues. CDR1 and CDR2 (germline): SGHRS, YFSETQ. The V end lost 4 bases, the J end lost 2 bases, and 9 bases lay between the germline ends. In nucleotides, the CDR3 is TGCGCCAGCAGCGCGGCCCCTCAAGAGACCCAGTACTTC. It translates to CASSAAPQETQYF.

The chain has TRBV7-9 and TRBJ2-5; 8 nucleotides align to TRBD2. This CDR3 comprises 14 residues. CDR1 and CDR2 from the germline V gene are SEHNR and FQNEAQ (reference sequence). The V gene end was trimmed by 3 bases and the J gene end by 3 bases; junction bases not matched to a gene: 3. The CDR3 region has the DNA TGTGCCAGCAGCTTGGGACTAGTGGAAGAGACCCAGTACTTC. It translates to CASSLGLVEETQYF.

The gene calls are TRBV7-9 and TRBJ1-1, with D possibly TRBD1 on 6 matching bases. CDR3 size: 15 residues. Germline CDR1 is SEHNR and CDR2 is FQNEAQ (reference sequence). Deletions cut 3 bases from V and 5 bases from J, with 16 bases between. The CDR3 reads CASSFIGGEGTEAFF. The CDR3 bases are TGTGCCAGCAGCTTTATTGGGGGCGAGGGGACTGAAGCTTTCTTT.

The CDR3 reads CASSQWSPGLTEAFF. As DNA, the CDR3 is TGTGCCAGCAGCCAATGGTCCCCCGGATTGACTGAAGCTTTCTTT. The chain employs TRBV9 and TRBJ1-1; D is uncertain. The CDR3 contains 15 residues. The germline V gene has CDR1 SGDLS and CDR2 YYNGEE. Trimming left V 4 bases short and J 5 bases short, with 18 bases between. The full variable domain, completed using reference TRBV9 and TRBJ1-1, is DSGVTQTPKHLITATGQRVTLRCSPRSGDLSVYWYQQSLDQGLQFLIQYYNGEERAKGNILERFSAQQFPDLHSELNLSSLELGDSALYFCASSQWSPGLTEAFFGQGTRLTVV.

This clonotype was counted between two and nine times. CDR3 sequence reads: CASSQVDRVNTEAFF. In nucleotides, the CDR3 is TGCGCCAGCAGCCAAGTTGACAGGGTGAACACTGAAGCTTTCTTT. The V call is TRBV4-1, the J call TRBJ1-1; 7 nucleotides match TRBD1. Germline values: CDR1 MGHRA, CDR2 YSYEKL. Germline trimming cut 1 base from V and 0 bases from J; bases unmatched to any gene: 2. CDR3 length: 15 amino acids.

DNA for the CDR3: TGCGCCAGCAGCCAAGTCTCTAGCAATCAGCCCCAGCATTTT. Protein product: CASSQVSSNQPQHF. This chain joins TRBV4-1 and TRBJ1-5; no clear D. V lost 1 base, J lost 0 bases, and 4 bases lay in between. This CDR3 region has 14 residues. Germline V gene lookup returns CDR1 MGHRA and CDR2 YSYEKL.

V and J are TRBV7-9 and TRBJ2-2; 9 bases match TRBD1. Germline CDR1 and CDR2: SEHNR and FQNEAQ (reference sequence). The junction had 11 bases not matched to a gene; V was cut back by 6 bases and J by 6 bases. The CDR3 has 16 residues. CDR3 bases: TGTGCCAGCAGTTACCGGGACAGGGCAGTATCCGGGGAGCTGTTTTTT. Translating it yields CASSYRDRAVSGELFF.

The gene calls are TRBV2 and TRBJ1-4; 7 nucleotides align to TRBD1. With 7 bases clipped from V and 8 bases from J, the junction kept 13 bases outside the gene matches. Germline V lookup: CDR1 SNHLY, CDR2 FYNNEI. The CDR3 spans 15 residues. CDR3 nucleotides: TGTGCCAGCAACGTCGACAGGGCCAGTGGGGAAAAACTGTTTTTT. It is translated as CASNVDRASGEKLFF.

This clonotype was detected only a few times. At one of its ends the junction is not consistent with the germline gene, which may arise from a read error. The chain recombines TRBV28 with TRBJ1-1; 7 bases match TRBD1. This CDR3 is built from 14 residues. CDR1 and CDR2 (germline): MDHEN, SYDVKM. CDR3 nucleotides: TGTGCCAGTAGTATAGGGGGACAGAACACTGAAGCCTTCTTT. It translates to CASSIGGQNTEAFF.

V and J are TRBV5-1 and TRBJ1-2, with TRBD1 identical over 7 bases. Germline CDR1 and CDR2: SGHRS and YFSETQ. Germline trimming cut 0 bases from V and 7 bases from J; bases unmatched to any gene: 9. There are 15 residues in the CDR3. CDR3 region: CASSLDLGQVGGYTF. The CDR3 DNA reads as TGCGCCAGCAGCTTGGATCTAGGACAGGTTGGTGGCTACACCTTC.

The chain is built from TRBV10-3 and TRBJ1-6; D might be TRBD1 (6 bases). Germline values: CDR1 ENHRY, CDR2 SYGVKD. The V end was cut by 8 bases, the J end by 7 bases, with 12 bases between. This CDR3 comprises 13 residues. The CDR3: CAIADRTNSPLHF. CDR3 coding DNA: TGTGCCATCGCTGACAGGACCAATTCACCCCTCCACTTT.

This clonotype came up many times. The J gene is TRBJ1-5, the V gene TRBV6-6; 7 bases fit TRBD1. Germline CDR1 is MNHNY and CDR2 is SVGAGI (reference sequence). CDR3 length: 15 amino acids. Germline trimming cut 8 bases from V and 4 bases from J; bases unmatched to any gene: 11. CDR3 DNA: TGTGCCAGCGGTAGAACAGGGGTTTCGAATCAGCCCCAGCATTTT. Its protein is CASGRTGVSNQPQHF.

In this sample, this clonotype turned up a few times. The chain is built from TRBV18 and TRBJ1-1; a weak D match, TRBD1 (6 bases). Germline V gene sequence: CDR1 KGHSH, CDR2 LQKENI. The CDR3 sequence is 13 residues long. Trimming shortened V by 3 bases and J by 4 bases, and 9 bases separated the two germline ends. As DNA, the CDR3 is TGTGCCAGCTCACCTAAAGGGGGCACTGAAGCTTTCTTT. Translation: CASSPKGGTEAFF.

The V gene is TRBV24-1, the J gene TRBJ2-6; tentatively, D is TRBD2 (6 bases). This CDR3 spans 16 amino acids. V was pared by 4 bases and J by 4 bases, with 13 bases between. Germline V lookup: CDR1 KGHDR, CDR2 SFDVKD. The CDR3 is CATSDPGRPGANVLTF. CDR3 bases: TGTGCCACCAGTGACCCAGGGAGGCCAGGGGCCAACGTCCTGACTTTC.

This clonotype has only one observation. The chain joins TRBV15 to TRBJ1-2; D might be TRBD1 (6 bases). Germline V gene data show CDR1 as LNHNV and CDR2 as YYDKDF (reference sequence). The CDR3 extends over 15 amino acids. Trimming took 1 base from V and 6 from J, leaving 15 bases between them. The CDR3 is CATSRAYRGRDGYTF. Written as DNA, the CDR3 is TGTGCCACCAGCAGAGCTTACCGGGGGCGTGATGGCTACACCTTC. Looking up the rest from reference TRBV15 and TRBJ1-2 gives the full variable domain: DAMVIQNPRYQVTQFGKPVTLSCSQTLNHNVMYWYQQKSSQAPKLLFHYYDKDFNNEADTPDNFQSRRPNTSFCFLDIRSPGLGDTAMYLCATSRAYRGRDGYTFGSGTRLTVV.

The genes are TRBV29-1 and TRBJ1-3; the D gene is possibly TRBD1 (6 bases). V shed 4 bases and J shed 2 bases, with 9 bases lying between them. The CDR3 extends over 13 amino acids. Germline CDR1 SQVTM, CDR2 ANQGSEA. The CDR3 loop reads CSVVRDTGNTIYF. The CDR3 DNA follows: TGCAGCGTTGTCCGGGACACTGGAAACACCATATATTTT.

This clonotype has ten or more counts. The rearrangement links TRBV15 to TRBJ1-5; no definite D call. V was shortened by 0 bases and J by 6 bases, with 12 bases between the two germline ends. The CDR3 totals 15 residues. Germline CDR1 reads LNHNV; CDR2 reads YYDKDF (reference sequence). The CDR3 sequence: CATSRDGGLIQPQHF. In DNA form, the CDR3 reads TGTGCCACCAGCAGAGATGGAGGACTGATTCAGCCCCAGCATTTT.

The chain carries TRBV25-1 and TRBJ1-5; D perhaps matches TRBD1 (6 bases). The CDR3 is 16 residues long. Germline assignment: CDR1 MGHDK and CDR2 SYGVNS. V lost 3 bases and J 5 bases, leaving 17 bases between the germline ends. The CDR3 DNA is TGTGCCAGCAGTGACGGACAGCCCGGGACGGATCAGCCCCAGCATTTT. It translates to CASSDGQPGTDQPQHF.

The sample holds one count of this clonotype. This rearrangement joins TRBV24-1 to TRBJ1-2; a possible D gene is TRBD1 (5 bases). The CDR3 loop spans 13 amino acids. Germline assignment: CDR1 KGHDR and CDR2 SFDVKD. The V end was cut by 6 bases, the J end by 5 bases, with 12 bases between. CDR3 nucleotide sequence: TGTGCCACCAGTCGTCCGGGACCGTATGGCTACACCTTC. The encoded protein is CATSRPGPYGYTF.

This clonotype was found a few times. This sequence joins TRBV9 and TRBJ1-2; D not certain. Germline CDR1 reads SGDLS; CDR2 reads YYNGEE. V was pared by 7 bases and J by 8 bases, with 15 bases between. The CDR3 has 12 amino acids. DNA of the CDR3: TGTGCCAGCCGTCGCTCCGGTGGGGGCTACACCTTC. Its translation is CASRRSGGGYTF.

This clonotype has more than one count but fewer than ten. CDR3 bases: TGTGCCACCAGCAGAGATGGGAACGAGCAGTACTTC. It encodes CATSRDGNEQYF. The chain recombines TRBV15 with TRBJ2-7; no clear D gene. Looked up from germline, CDR1 is LNHNV and CDR2 is YYDKDF (reference sequence). CDR3 length: 12 residues. V shed 0 bases and J shed 5 bases, with 5 bases lying between them.

This clonotype appeared a few times. At one end, the junction sequence differs from germline, possibly due to a read error. Here the CDR3 reads CASSSRQGPLF. The CDR3 DNA sequence: TGTGCCAGCAGTTCCAGACAGGGACCTCTCTTC. The rearrangement joins TRBV12-3 or TRBV12-4 to TRBJ1-2; 7 bases agree with TRBD1. The CDR3 sequence is 11 residues long.

The chain recombines TRBV6-1 with TRBJ2-7; perhaps TRBD1 as D (5 bases). V was cut by 8 bases and J by 7 bases, with 18 bases left in between. CDR1 and CDR2 from the germline V gene are MNHNS and SASEGT. The CDR3 length is 13 residues. This CDR3 reads CASGGQGQREQYF. The CDR3 nucleotides read TGTGCCAGCGGTGGGCAGGGTCAAAGGGAGCAGTACTTC.